This is a list of T cell receptor beta chains from one sample in a study of CD8+ T cells in alopecia areata. Generated by immunoSEQ multiplex PCR, the TCRdb table keeps only in-frame clones and is missing some. The table records about 3,600 clones, over 55% of them present only once. Input material: skin. The receptors here all came from a human donor in good health. The CDR3 runs from the conserved cysteine through the conserved F or W. A D gene is named only where the DNA matches it firmly. A row's size may be missing; if present it is once, few, many or a size class.

. | TRBJ2-7 | TRBV28 | . | TGTGCCAGCAGTTTCGGGCAGGGTTCATCCTACGAGCAGTACTTC | CASSFGQGSSYEQYF
. | TRBJ2-5 | TRBV7-2 | . | TGTGCCAGCAGCTTAGGAAGCCGGGAGACCCAGTACTTC | CASSLGSRETQYF
. | TRBJ2-7 | TRBV28 | . | TGTGCCAGCAGTTTATGGGAAGGGCCCTACGAGCAGTACTTC | CASSLWEGPYEQYF
. | TRBJ1-1 | TRBV13 | . | TGTGCCAGCAGCTTAAGTCCAGGGGTCGATGATGAAGCTTTCTTT | CASSLSPGVDDEAFF
. | TRBJ1-2 | TRBV29-1 | few | TGCAGCGTTGTCGGACAGCTTGGCTACACCTTC | CSVVGQLGYTF
TRBD2 | TRBJ2-7 | TRBV5-7 | few | TGTGCCAGCAGCTTGGCTGTAGCGGGGAACTACGAGCAGTACTTC | CASSLAVAGNYEQYF
TRBD1 | TRBJ2-7 | TRBV14 | . | TGTGCCAGCAACCGGGGCGGGACAGGGTCCTACGAGCAGTACTTC | CASNRGGTGSYEQYF
. | TRBJ2-3 | TRBV6-1 | . | TGTGCCAGCAGTGAAGGGGGGCACACAGATACGCAGTATTTT | CASSEGGHTDTQYF
. | TRBJ1-3 | TRBV2 | . | TGTGCCAGCAGTGACGGGCCCCTCTCTGGAAACACCATATATTTT | CASSDGPLSGNTIYF
. | TRBJ1-1 | TRBV6-1 | few | TGTGCCAGCAGTTCCCAAAGGTCTGAAGCTTTCTTT | CASSSQRSEAFF
TRBD1 | TRBJ1-6 | TRBV7-2 | . | TGTGCCAGCAGACAGACAGGGGGCGAGGGTAATTCACCCCTCCACTTT | CASRQTGGEGNSPLHF
. | TRBJ2-2 | TRBV5-1 | . | TGCGCCAGCACTACGGGGGCGCAGAACACCGGGGAGCTGTTTTTT | CASTTGAQNTGELFF
TRBD2 | TRBJ2-5 | TRBV6-6 | . | TGTGCCAGCAGCGCCGCGTTAGCGGGGCAGACCCAGTACTTC | CASSAALAGQTQYF
TRBD1 | TRBJ2-7 | TRBV5-4 | . | TGTGCCAGCAGCTTGGCCCCGACAGGGGAATACGAGCAGTACTTC | CASSLAPTGEYEQYF
TRBD1 | TRBJ1-1 | TRBV6-6 | few | TGTGCCAGCAGTTACAGGGGGCTGATGAACACTGAAGCTTTCTTT | CASSYRGLMNTEAFF
TRBD1 | TRBJ1-1 | TRBV7-2 | once | TGTGCCAGCAGACTATCTGACAGGGGGCGGACTGAAGCTTTCTTT | CASRLSDRGRTEAFF
. | TRBJ2-3 | TRBV7-5 | . | TGTGTCAGAAGCTTAGCGGTTAAACCGAATGATACGCAGTATTTT | CVRSLAVKPNDTQYF